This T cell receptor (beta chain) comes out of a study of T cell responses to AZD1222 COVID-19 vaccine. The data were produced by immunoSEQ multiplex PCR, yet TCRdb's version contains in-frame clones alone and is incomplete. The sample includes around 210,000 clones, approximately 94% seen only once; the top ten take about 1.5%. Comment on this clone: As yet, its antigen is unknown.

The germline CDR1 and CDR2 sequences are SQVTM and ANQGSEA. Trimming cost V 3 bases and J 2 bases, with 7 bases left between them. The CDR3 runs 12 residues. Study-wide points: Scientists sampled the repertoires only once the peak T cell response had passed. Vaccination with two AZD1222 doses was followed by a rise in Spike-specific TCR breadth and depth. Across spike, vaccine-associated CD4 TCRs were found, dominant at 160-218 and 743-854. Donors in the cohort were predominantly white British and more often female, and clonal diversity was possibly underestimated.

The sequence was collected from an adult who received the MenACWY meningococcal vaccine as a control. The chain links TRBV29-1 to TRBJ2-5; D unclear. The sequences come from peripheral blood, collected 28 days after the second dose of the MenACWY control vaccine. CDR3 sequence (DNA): TGCAGCGTTGAGGTCCAGCAAGAGACCCAGTACTTC. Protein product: CSVEVQQETQYF. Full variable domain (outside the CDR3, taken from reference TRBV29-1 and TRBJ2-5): SAVISQKPSRDICQRGTSLTIQCQVDSQVTMMFWYRQQPGQSLTLIATANQGSEATYESGFVIDKFPISRPNLTFSTLTVSNMSPEDSSIYLCSVEVQQETQYFGPGTRLLVL.